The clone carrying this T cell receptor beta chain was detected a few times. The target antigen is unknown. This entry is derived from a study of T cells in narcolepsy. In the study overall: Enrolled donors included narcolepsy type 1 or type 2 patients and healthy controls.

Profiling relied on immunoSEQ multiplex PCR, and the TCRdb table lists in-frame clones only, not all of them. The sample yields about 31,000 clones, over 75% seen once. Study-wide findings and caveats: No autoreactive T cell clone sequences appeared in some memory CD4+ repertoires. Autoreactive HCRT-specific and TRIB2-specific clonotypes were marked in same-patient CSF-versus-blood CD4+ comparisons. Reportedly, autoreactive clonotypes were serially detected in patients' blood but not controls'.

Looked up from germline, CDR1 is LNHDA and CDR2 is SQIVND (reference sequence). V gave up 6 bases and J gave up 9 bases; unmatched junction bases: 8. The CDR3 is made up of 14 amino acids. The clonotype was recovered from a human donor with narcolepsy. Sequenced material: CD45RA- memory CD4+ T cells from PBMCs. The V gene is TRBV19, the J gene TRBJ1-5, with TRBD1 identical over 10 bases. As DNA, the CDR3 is TGTGCCAGTAGGCAGGGGACAGGGGTTTGGCCCCAGCATTTT. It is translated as CASRQGTGVWPQHF.